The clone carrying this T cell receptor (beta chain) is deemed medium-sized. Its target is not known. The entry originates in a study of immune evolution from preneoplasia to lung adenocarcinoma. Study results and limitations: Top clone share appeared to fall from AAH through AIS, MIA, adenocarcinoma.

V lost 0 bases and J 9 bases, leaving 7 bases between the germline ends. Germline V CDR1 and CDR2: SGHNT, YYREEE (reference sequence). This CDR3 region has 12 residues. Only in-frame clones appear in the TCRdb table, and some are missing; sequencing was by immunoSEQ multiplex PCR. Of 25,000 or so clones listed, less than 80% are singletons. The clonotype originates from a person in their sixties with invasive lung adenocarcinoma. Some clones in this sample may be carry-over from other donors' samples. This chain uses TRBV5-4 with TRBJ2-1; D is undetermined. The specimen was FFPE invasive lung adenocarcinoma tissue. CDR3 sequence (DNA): TGTGCCAGCAGCTTGGCGGCAGGTGAGCAGTTCTTC. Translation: CASSLAAGEQFF.